The present TCR beta chain was sequenced within a study of regulatory T cells in long-lasting Graves disease. Combining iRepertoire HTBI primers with Arm-PCR of CDR3 regions, the authors built TCR beta libraries. TCRdb independently ran MiXCR on the multiplex PCR reads; one entry per CDR3 protein. The repertoire holds 400,000 to 600,000 distinct CDR3 sequences, with 20% to 25% as singletons. The time point was: persistent/refractory GD, antithyroid drugs over 5 years with positive TRAb. After RNA was extracted from PBMCs, the TCR library was made from it. Looked up from germline, CDR1 is SEHNR and CDR2 is FQNEAQ (reference sequence). The V gene lost 1 base and the J gene lost 3 bases, with 12 bases spanning the gap. CDR3 length equals 15 residues.

This sequence was found in a female donor with Graves disease. The sequences come from peripheral blood mononuclear cells (PBMCs), collected when the disease was refractory, from a patient treated with antithyroid drugs. The chain carries TRBV7-9 and TRBJ1-2, with D possibly matching TRBD1 (5 bases). The CDR3 DNA sequence: TGTGCCAGCAGCTTAGGCTCCGCGGGGGACTATGGCTACACCTTC. It yields the protein CASSLGSAGDYGYTF.